This T cell receptor (beta chain) derives from a study of T cells in Graves' hyperthyroidism and ophthalmopathy. Study observations and caveats: Most thyroid clonotypes that were expanded above 0.001 also turned up in blood.

Amplification of TCR beta CDR3 regions used RNA as the template. HTBI primers were employed in a first-round RT-PCR of the TCR CDR3. TCRdb called the multiplex PCR reads again in MiXCR, with one record for every CDR3 protein. The sample yields about 480,000 distinct CDR3 sequences, 14% seen once. The V end lost 6 bases, the J end lost 6 bases, and 21 bases lay between the germline ends. Germline CDR1 and CDR2: MNHNS and SASEGT. The CDR3 totals 17 residues. If no ophthalmopathy progression occurred within 18 months, Graves' hyperthyroidism was stable. Hyperthyroidism, newly diagnosed and lasting under 2 months, affected patients aged 18 to 65. Not enrolled were patients with uncontrolled infection, other autoimmune disease, pregnancy or lactation. This clonotype was detected ten times or more. Its antigen is still unknown.

The receptor was derived from a woman between 18 and 29 years old with Graves' hyperthyroidism. The rearrangement links TRBV6-1 to TRBJ1-6, with D possibly being TRBD1 (6 bases). The material sequenced was blood. This CDR3 reads CASSALAGGDSNSPLHF. In DNA, the CDR3 is TGTGCCAGCAGCGCCCTGGCCGGGGGCGACTCTAATTCACCCCTCCACTTT.